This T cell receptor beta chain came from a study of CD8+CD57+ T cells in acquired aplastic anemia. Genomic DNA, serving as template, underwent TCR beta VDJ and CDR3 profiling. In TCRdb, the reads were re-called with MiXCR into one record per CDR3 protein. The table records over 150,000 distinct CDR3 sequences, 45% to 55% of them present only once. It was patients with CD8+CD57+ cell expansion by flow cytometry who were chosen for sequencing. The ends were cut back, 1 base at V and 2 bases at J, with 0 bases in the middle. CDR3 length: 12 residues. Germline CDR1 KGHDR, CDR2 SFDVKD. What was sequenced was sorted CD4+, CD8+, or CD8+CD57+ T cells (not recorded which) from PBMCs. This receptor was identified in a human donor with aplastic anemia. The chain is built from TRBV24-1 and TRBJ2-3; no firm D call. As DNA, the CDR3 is TGTGCCACCAGTGATTTCACAGATACGCAGTATTTT. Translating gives CATSDFTDTQYF.